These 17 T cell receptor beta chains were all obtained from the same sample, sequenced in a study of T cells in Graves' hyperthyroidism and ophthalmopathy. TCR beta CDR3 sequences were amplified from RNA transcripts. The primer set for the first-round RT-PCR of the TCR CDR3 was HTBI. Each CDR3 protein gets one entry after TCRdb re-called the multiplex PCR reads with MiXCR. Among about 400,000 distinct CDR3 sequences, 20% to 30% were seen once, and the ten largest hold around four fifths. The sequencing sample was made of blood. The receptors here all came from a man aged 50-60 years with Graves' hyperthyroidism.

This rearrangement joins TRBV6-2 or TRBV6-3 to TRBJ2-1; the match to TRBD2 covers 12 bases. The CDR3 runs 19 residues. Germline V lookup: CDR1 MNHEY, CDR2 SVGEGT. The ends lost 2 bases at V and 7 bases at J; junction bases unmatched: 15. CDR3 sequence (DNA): TGTGCCAGCAGTTACGGGCTAGCGGGAGGGCCTATCGGATGGAATGAGCAGTTCTTC. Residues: CASSYGLAGGPIGWNEQFF.

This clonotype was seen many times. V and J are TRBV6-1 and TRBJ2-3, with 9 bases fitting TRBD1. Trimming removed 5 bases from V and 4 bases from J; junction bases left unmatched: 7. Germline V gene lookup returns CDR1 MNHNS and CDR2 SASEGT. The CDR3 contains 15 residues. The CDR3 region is CASSQTRTGADTQYF. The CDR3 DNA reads TGTGCCAGCAGTCAAACAAGGACAGGGGCAGATACGCAGTATTTT.

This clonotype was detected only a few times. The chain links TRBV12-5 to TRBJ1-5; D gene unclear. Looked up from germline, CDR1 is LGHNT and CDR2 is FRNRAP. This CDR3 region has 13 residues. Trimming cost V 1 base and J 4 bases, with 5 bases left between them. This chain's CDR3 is CASGLEPNQPQHF. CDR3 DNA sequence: TGTGCTAGTGGTTTGGAACCAAATCAGCCCCAGCATTTT.

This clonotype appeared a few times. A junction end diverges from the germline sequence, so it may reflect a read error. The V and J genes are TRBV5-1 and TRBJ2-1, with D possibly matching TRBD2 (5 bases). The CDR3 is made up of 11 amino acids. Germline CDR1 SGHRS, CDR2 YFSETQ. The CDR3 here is CASSDGGGQIF. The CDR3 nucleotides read TGCGCCAGCAGCGACGGAGGCGGGCAGATCTTC.

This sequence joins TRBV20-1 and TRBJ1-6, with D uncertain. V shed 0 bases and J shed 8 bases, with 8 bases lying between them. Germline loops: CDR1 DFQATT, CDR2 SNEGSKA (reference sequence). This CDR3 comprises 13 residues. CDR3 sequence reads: CSARDRRDSPLHF. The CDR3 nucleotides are TGCAGTGCTAGAGACCGGAGGGATTCACCCCTCCACTTT.

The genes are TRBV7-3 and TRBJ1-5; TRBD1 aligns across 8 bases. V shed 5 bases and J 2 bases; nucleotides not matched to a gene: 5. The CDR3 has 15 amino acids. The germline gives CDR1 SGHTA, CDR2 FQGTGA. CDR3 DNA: TGTGCCAGCAGCCCCGGACAGGGTGGCAATCAGCCCCAGCATTTT. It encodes CASSPGQGGNQPQHF.

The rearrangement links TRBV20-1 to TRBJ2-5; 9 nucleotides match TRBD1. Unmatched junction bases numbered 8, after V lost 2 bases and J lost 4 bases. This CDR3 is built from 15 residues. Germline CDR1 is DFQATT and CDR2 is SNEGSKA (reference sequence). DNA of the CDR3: TGCAGTGCTAGACGCCCCGGGACAGGGTTAGAGACCCAGTACTTC. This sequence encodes CSARRPGTGLETQYF.

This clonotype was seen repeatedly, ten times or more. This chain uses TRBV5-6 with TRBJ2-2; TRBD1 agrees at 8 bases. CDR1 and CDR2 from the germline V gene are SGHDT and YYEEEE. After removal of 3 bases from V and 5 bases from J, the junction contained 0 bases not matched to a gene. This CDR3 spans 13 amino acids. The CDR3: CASSWTGTGELFF. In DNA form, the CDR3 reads TGTGCCAGCAGCTGGACAGGGACCGGGGAGCTGTTTTTT.

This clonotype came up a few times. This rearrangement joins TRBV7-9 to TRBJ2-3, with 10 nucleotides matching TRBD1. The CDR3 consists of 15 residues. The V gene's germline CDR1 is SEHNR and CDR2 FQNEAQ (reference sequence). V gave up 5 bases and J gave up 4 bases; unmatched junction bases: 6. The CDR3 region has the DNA TGTGCCAGCAGCCTAGGACAGGGGGGACCAGATACGCAGTATTTT. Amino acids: CASSLGQGGPDTQYF.

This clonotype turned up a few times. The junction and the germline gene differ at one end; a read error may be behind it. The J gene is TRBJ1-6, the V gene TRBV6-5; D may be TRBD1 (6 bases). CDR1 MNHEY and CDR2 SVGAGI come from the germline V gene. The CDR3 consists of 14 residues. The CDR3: CASRQGSFNSPLHF. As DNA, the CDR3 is TGTGCCAGCAGGCAGGGGTCCTTTAATTCACCCCTCCACTTT.

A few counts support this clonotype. CDR3 DNA: TGTGCCAGCAGTTCCAGACTAGCGGGAGACCAAGAGACCCAGTACTTC. This codes for CASSSRLAGDQETQYF. The V call is TRBV27, the J call TRBJ2-5, with 12 bases lining up with TRBD2. This CDR3 is 16 amino acids long. Germline CDR1 reads MNHEY; CDR2 reads SMNVEV (reference sequence). After removal of 4 bases from V and 0 bases from J, the junction contained 3 bases not matched to a gene.

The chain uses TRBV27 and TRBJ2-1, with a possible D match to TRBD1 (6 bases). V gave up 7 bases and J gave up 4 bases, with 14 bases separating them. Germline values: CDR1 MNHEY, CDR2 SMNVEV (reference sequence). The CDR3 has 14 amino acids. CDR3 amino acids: CASTPGHGYNEQFF. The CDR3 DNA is TGTGCCAGCACACCGGGACACGGATACAATGAGCAGTTCTTC.

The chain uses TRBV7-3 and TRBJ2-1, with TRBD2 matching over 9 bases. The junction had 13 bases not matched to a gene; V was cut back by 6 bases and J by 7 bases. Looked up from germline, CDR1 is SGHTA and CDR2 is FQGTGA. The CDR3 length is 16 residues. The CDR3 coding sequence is TGTGCCAGCAGTTACCCGGCGCGGGAGGGAGGGAATGAGCAGTTCTTC. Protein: CASSYPAREGGNEQFF. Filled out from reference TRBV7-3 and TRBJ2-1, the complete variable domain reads GAGVSQTPSNKVTEKGKYVELRCDPISGHTALYWYRQSLGQGPEFLIYFQGTGAADDSGLPNDRFFAVRPEGSVSTLKIQRTERGDSAVYLCASSYPAREGGNEQFFGPGTRLTVL.

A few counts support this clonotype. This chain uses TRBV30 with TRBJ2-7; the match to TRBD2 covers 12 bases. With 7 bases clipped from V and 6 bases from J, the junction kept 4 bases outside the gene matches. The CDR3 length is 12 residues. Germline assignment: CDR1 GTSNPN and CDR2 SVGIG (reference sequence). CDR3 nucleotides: TGTGCCTCCAGACTAGCGGGAGCCGAGCAGTACTTC. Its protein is CASRLAGAEQYF. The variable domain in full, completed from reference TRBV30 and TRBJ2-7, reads SQTIHQWPATLVQPVGSPLSLECTVEGTSNPNLYWYRQAAGRGLQLLFYSVGIGQISSEVPQNLSASRPQDRQFILSSKKLLLSDSGFYLCASRLAGAEQYFGPGTRLTVT.

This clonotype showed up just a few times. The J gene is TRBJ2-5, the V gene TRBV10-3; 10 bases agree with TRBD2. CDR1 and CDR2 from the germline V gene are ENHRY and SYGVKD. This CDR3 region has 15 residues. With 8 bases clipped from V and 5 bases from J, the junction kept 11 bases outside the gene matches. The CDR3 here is CAIWSGRAGGETQYF. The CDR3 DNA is TGTGCCATCTGGAGCGGGAGGGCCGGAGGGGAGACCCAGTACTTC.

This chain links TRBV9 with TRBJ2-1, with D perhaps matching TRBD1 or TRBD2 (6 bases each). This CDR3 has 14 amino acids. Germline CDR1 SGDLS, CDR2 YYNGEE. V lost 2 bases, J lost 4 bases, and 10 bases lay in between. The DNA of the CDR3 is TGTGCCAGCAGCGTGGGGGGCGTGTACAATGAGCAGTTCTTC. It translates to CASSVGGVYNEQFF.

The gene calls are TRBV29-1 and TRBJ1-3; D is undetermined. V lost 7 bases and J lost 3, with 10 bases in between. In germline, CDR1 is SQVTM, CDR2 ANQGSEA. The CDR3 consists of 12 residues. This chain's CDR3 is CSAKFSGNTIYF. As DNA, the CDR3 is TGCAGCGCCAAGTTTAGTGGAAACACCATATATTTT.